The present entry profiles one T cell receptor beta chain with its context. This record comes from a study of T cells in Graves' hyperthyroidism and ophthalmopathy. An absence of ophthalmopathy progression within 18 months meant stable Graves' hyperthyroidism. The authors took PBMCs from roughly 10 ml fresh peripheral blood. RNA transcripts gave rise to amplified TCR beta CDR3 regions. RT-PCR in the first round (using the HTBI primer set) targeted the TCR CDR3. TCRdb redid the calling of the multiplex PCR reads with MiXCR, one entry per CDR3 protein. The data show around 430,000 distinct CDR3 sequences, more than 12% seen once. The CDR3 runs 12 residues. V lost 6 bases and J 1 base, leaving 8 bases between the germline ends. Germline CDR1 is DFQATT and CDR2 is SNEGSKA (reference sequence).

The specimen sequenced was blood. This clonotype originated in a woman in her thirties with Graves' hyperthyroidism. The chain uses TRBV20-1 and TRBJ2-3; weak D call: TRBD2 (6 bases). The CDR3 nucleotides are TGCAGTGCGGGGGAGGGCACAGATACGCAGTATTTT. Amino acid sequence: CSAGEGTDTQYF.